This record concerns one TCR beta chain sequence. Treatment here: oral pan-JAK inhibitor, 5-10 mg twice daily. This sample is part of a study of CD8+ T cells in alopecia areata. Following extraction, RNA underwent reverse transcription to cDNA, which served as the sequencing template. Assay used: immunoSEQ multiplex PCR; TCRdb lists only in-frame clones, some missing. This sample has about 260,000 clones, with 50% to 75% found just once. Source: CD4+ T cells sorted from blood, taken between weeks 51 and 54, from a patient treated with tofacitinib. This receptor was identified in a human donor with alopecia areata.

CDR3 residues: CASSYDDSAPGQYF. For the CDR3, the DNA is TGTGCCAGCAGTTACGACGACAGCGCCCCGGGGCAGTACTTC. The chain couples TRBV6-5 to TRBJ2-7; tentative D call: TRBD1 (5 bases). V shed 2 bases and J shed 9 bases, with 17 bases lying between them. CDR3 size: 14 residues. CDR1 and CDR2 from the germline V gene are MNHEY and SVGAGI.